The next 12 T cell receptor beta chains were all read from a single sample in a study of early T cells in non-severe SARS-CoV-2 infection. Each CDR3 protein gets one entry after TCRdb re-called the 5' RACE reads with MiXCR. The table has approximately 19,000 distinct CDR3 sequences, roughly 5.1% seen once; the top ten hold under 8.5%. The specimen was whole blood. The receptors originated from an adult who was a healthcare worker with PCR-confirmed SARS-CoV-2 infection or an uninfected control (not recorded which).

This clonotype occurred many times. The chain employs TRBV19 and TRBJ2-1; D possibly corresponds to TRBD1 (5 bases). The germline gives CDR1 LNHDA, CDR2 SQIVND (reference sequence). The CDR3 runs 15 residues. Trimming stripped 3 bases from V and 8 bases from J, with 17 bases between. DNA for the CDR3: TGTGCCAGTAGTATTATGAGGCTAGGGGATGATGAGCAGTTCTTC. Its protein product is CASSIMRLGDDEQFF.

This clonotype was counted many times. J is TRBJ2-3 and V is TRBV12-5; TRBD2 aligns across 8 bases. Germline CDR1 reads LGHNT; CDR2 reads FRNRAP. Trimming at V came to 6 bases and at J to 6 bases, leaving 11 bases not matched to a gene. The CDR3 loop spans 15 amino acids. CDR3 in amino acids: CASGSGLTSVDTQYF. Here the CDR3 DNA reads TGTGCTAGTGGATCGGGATTGACTAGCGTCGATACGCAGTATTTT. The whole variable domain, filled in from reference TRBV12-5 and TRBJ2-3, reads DARVTQTPRHKVTEMGQEVTMRCQPILGHNTVFWYRQTMMQGLELLAYFRNRAPLDDSGMPKDRFSAEMPDATLATLKIQPSEPRDSAVYFCASGSGLTSVDTQYFGPGTRLTVL.

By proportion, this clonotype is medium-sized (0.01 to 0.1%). The CDR3 bases are TGCAGTGCTAGAGATCAGGGACTAGCGGGCCTAAGCTCCTACAATGAGCAGTTCTTC. This encodes CSARDQGLAGLSSYNEQFF. This chain joins TRBV20-1 and TRBJ2-1, with 12 positions matching TRBD2. The V gene's germline CDR1 is DFQATT and CDR2 SNEGSKA (reference sequence). J was trimmed by 0 bases and V by 0 bases; bases with no gene match: 9. This CDR3 comprises 19 residues.

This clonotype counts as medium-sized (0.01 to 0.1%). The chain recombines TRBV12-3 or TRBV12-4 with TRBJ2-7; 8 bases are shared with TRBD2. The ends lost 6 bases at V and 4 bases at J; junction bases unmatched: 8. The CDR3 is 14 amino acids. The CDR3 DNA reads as TGTGCCAGCAGCCGGGGGGGGTTCGAATACGAGCAGTACTTC. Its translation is CASSRGGFEYEQYF.

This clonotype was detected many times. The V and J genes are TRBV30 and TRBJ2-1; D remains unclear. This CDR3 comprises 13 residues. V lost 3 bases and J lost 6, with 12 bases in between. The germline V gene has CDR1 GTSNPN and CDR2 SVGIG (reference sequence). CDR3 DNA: TGTGCCTGGAGCGAAGGGCTTGCCAATGAGCAGTTCTTC. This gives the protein CAWSEGLANEQFF.

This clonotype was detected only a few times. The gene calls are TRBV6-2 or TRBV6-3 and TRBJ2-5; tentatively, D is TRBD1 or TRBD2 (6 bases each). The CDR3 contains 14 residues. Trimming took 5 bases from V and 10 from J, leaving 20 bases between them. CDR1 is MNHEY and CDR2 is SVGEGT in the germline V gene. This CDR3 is CASSRRGGGLDQYF. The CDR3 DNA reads TGTGCCAGCAGTCGCCGAGGAGGGGGTCTTGACCAGTACTTC.

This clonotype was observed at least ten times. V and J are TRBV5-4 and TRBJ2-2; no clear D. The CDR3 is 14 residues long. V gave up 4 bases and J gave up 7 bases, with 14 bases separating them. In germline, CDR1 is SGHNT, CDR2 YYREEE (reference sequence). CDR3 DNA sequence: TGTGCCAGCAGCCAATATTGGGCCGACGGGGAGCTGTTTTTT. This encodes CASSQYWADGELFF.

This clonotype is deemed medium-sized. The DNA for the CDR3 is TGCAGTGCCAGGGGCGGGGTCTGGGATGAGCAGTTCTTC. It specifies CSARGGVWDEQFF. V is TRBV20-1 and J is TRBJ2-1; D assignment may be TRBD1 or TRBD2 (6 bases each). V lost 6 bases to trimming and J lost 8 bases, with 17 bases between them. The germline V gene has CDR1 DFQATT and CDR2 SNEGSKA (reference sequence). The CDR3 sequence is 13 residues long.

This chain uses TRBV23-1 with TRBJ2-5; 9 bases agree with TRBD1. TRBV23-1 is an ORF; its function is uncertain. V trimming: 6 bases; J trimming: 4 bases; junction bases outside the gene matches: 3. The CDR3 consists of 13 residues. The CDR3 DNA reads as TGCGCCAGCAGGGGACAGGGCGGAGAGACCCAGTACTTC. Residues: CASRGQGGETQYF.

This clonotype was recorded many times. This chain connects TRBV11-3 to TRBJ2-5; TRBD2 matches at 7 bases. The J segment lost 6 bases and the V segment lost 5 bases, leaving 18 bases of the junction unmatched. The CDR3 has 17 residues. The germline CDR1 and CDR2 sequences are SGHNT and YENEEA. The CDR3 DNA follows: TGTGCCAGCAGCCCCCTTGCAGGAGGCGGGAGCCGGCAGACCCAGTACTTC. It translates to CASSPLAGGGSRQTQYF.

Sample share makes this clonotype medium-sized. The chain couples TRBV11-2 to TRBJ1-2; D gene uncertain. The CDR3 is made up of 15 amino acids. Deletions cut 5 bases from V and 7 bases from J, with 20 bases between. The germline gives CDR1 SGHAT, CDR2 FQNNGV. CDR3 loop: CASSNPARAGGGYTF. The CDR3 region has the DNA TGTGCCAGCAGCAACCCTGCCCGTGCCGGCGGTGGCTACACCTTC.

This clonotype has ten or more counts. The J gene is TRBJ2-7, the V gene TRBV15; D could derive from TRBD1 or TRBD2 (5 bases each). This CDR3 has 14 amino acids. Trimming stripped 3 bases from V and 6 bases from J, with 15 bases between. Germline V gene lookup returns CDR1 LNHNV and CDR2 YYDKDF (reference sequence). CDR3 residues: CATSSSLGPSEQYF. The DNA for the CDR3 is TGTGCCACCAGCAGCAGTCTGGGACCTTCCGAGCAGTACTTC.